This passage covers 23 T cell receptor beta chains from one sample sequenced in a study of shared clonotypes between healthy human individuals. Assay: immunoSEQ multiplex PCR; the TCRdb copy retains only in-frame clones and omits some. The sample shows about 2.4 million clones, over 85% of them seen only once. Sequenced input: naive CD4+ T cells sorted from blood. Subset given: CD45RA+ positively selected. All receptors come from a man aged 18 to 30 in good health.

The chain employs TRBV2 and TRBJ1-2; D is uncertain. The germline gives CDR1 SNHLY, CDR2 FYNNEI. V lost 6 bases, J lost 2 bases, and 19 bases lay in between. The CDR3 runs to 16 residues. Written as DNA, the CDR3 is TGTGCCAGCAGAGAGAGGGAGACTAACGACAACTATGGCTACACCTTC. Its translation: CASRERETNDNYGYTF.

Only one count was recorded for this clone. The CDR3 reads CASSLGPSEAFF. The DNA of the CDR3 is TGTGCCAGCAGCCTTGGACCATCTGAAGCTTTCTTT. This chain uses TRBV7-2 with TRBJ1-1; D uncertain. From germline, CDR1 is SGHTA and CDR2 FQGNSA. Deletions cut 5 bases from V and 6 bases from J, with 10 bases between. The CDR3 covers 12 residues.

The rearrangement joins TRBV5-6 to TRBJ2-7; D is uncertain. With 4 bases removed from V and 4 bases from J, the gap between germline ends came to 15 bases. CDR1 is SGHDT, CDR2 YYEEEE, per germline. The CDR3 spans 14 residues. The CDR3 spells CASSLTGPHYEQYF. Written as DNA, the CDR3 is TGTGCCAGCAGCCTCACCGGGCCCCATTACGAGCAGTACTTC.

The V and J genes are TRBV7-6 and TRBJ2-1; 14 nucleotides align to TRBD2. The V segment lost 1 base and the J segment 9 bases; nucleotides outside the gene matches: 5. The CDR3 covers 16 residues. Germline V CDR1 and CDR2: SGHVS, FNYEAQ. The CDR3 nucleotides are TGTGCCAGCAGCTTAGGGGAGGGACTAGCGGGAGTTGAGCAGTTCTTC. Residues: CASSLGEGLAGVEQFF.

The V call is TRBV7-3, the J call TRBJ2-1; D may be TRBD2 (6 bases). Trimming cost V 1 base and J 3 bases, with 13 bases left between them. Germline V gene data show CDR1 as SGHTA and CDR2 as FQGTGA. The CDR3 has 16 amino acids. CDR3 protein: CASSLNSGTFYNEQFF. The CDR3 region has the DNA TGTGCCAGCAGCTTAAATTCGGGGACTTTCTACAATGAGCAGTTCTTC.

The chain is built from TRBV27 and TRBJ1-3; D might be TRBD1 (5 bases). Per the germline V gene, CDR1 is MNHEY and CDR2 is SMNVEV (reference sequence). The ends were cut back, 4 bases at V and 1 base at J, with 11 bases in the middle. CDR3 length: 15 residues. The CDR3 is CASSSEGMSGNTIYF. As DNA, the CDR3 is TGTGCCAGCAGTTCGGAGGGGATGTCTGGAAACACCATATATTTT.

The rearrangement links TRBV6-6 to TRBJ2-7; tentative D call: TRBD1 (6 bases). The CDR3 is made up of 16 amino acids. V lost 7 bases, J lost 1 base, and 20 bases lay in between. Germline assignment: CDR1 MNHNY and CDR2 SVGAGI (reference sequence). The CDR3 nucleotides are TGTGCCAGCAAAGGGACCACAGGGATTTTATCCTACGAGCAGTACTTC. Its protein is CASKGTTGILSYEQYF.

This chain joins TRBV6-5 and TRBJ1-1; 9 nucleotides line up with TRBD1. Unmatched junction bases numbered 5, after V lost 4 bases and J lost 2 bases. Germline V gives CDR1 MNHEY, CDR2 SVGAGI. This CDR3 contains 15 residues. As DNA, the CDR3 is TGTGCCAGCAGTTTAGGGACAGGGTACAACACTGAAGCTTTCTTT. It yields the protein CASSLGTGYNTEAFF.

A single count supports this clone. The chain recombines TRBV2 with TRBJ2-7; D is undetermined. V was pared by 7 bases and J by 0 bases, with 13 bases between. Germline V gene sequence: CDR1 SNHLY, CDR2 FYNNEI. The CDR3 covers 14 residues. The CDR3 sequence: CASTRTISSYEQYF. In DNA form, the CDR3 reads TGTGCCAGCACTCGGACCATTAGCTCCTACGAGCAGTACTTC.

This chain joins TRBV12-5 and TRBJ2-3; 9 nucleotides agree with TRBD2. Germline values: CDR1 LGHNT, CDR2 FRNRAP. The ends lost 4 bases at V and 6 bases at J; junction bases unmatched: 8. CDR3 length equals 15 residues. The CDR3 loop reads CASGSLRGGMDTQYF. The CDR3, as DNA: TGTGCTAGTGGTTCCCTGCGGGGGGGCATGGATACGCAGTATTTT.

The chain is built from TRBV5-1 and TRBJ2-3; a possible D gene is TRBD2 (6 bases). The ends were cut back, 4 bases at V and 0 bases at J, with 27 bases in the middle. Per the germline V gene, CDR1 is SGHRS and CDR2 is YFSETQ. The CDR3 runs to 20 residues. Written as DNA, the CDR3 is TGCGCCAGCAGCCTCTATCGACTCAGACTAGGTAACACTAGCACAGATACGCAGTATTTT. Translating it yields CASSLYRLRLGNTSTDTQYF.

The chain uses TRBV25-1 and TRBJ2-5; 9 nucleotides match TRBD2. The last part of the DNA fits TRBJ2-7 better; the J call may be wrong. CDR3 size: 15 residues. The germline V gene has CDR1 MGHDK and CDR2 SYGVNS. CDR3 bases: TGTGCCAGCAGTGAACCTAGCGGGAACTCCTACGAGCAGTACTTC. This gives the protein CASSEPSGNSYEQYF.

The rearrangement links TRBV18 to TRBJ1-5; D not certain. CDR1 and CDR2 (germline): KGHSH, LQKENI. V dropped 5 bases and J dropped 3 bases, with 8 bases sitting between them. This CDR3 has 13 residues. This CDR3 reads CASSAANNQPQHF. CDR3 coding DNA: TGTGCCAGCTCAGCCGCTAACAATCAGCCCCAGCATTTT.

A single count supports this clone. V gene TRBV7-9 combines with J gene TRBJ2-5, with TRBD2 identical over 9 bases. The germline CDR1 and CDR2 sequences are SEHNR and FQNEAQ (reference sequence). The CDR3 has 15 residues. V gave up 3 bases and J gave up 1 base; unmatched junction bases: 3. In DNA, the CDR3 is TGTGCCAGCAGCTTCCTTAGCGGGGGCCAAGAGACCCAGTACTTC. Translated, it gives CASSFLSGGQETQYF.

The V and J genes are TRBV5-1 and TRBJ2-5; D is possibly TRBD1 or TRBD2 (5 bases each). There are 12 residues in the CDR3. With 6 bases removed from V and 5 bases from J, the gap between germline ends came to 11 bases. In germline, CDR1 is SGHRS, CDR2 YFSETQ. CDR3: CASKKEGETQYF. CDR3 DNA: TGCGCCAGCAAGAAAGAGGGGGAGACCCAGTACTTC.

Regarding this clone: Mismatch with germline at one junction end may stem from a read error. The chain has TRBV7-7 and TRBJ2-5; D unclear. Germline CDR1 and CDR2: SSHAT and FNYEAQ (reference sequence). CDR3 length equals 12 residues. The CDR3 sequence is CASSHNLETQYF. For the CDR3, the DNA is TGTGCTAGCAGCCACAACTTGGAGACCCAGTACTTC.

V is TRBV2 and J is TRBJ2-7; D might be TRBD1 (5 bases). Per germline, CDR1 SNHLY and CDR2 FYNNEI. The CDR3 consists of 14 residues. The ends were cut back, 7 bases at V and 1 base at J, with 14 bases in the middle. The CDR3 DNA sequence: TGTGCCAGCATGGGCCAGGGATTTTCCTACGAGCAGTACTTC. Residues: CASMGQGFSYEQYF. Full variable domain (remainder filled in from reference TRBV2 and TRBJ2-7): EPEVTQTPSHQVTQMGQEVILRCVPISNHLYFYWYRQILGQKVEFLVSFYNNEISEKSEIFDDQFSVERPDGSNFTLKIRSTKLEDSAMYFCASMGQGFSYEQYFGPGTRLTVT.

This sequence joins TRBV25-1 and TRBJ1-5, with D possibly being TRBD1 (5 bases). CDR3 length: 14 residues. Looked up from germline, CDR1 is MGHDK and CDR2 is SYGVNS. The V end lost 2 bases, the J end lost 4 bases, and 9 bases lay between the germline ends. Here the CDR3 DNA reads TGTGCCAGCAGTGAACAGGGCCTGAATCAGCCCCAGCATTTT. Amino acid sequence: CASSEQGLNQPQHF.

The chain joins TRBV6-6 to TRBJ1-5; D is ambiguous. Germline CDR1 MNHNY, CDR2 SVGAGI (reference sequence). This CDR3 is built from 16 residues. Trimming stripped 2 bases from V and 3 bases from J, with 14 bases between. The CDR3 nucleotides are TGTGCCAGCAGTTACATTCCCCAGGAGAACAATCAGCCCCAGCATTTT. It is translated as CASSYIPQENNQPQHF.

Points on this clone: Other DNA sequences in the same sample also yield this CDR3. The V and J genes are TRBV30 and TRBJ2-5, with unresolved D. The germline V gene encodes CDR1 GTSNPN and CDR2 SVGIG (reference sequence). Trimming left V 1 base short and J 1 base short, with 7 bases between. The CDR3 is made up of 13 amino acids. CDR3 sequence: CAWSAGFQETQYF. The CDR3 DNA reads TGTGCCTGGAGTGCCGGATTCCAAGAGACCCAGTACTTC.

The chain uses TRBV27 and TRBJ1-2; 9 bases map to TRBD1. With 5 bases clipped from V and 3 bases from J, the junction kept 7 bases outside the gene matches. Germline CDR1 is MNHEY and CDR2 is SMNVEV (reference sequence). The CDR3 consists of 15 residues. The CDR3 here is CASSTAGQGHYGYTF. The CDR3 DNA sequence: TGTGCCAGCAGTACTGCCGGACAGGGGCACTATGGCTACACCTTC.

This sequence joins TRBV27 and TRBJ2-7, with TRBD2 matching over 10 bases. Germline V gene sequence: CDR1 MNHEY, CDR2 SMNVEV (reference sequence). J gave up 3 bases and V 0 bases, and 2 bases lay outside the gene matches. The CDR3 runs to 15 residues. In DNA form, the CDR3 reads TGTGCCAGCAGTTTATCAGGACTAGCGGTCTACGAGCAGTACTTC. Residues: CASSLSGLAVYEQYF.

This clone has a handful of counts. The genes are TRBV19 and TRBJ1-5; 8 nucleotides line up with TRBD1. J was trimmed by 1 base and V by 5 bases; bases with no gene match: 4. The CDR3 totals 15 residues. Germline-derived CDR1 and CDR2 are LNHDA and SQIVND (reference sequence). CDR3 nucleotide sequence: TGTGCCAGTAGTGCCGGGACAGGCAGCAATCAGCCCCAGCATTTT. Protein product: CASSAGTGSNQPQHF.